These 9 T cell receptor beta chains came from one sample sequenced in a study of T cell responses to AZD1222 COVID-19 vaccine. Clones were read by immunoSEQ multiplex PCR, and TCRdb kept only the in-frame ones, dropping some. The data show about 60,000 clones, around 88% seen once. This sample comprised peripheral blood, obtained 28 days after the second AZD1222 dose. The receptors originated from an adult who received the AZD1222 COVID-19 vaccine.

V usage is TRBV4-1 and J usage is TRBJ2-1; no clear D. Trimming left V 3 bases short and J 6 bases short, with 18 bases between. CDR1 is MGHRA, CDR2 YSYEKL, per germline. The CDR3 length is 16 residues. The CDR3 region is CASSHLGLGSPNEQFF. The CDR3 DNA follows: TGCGCCAGCAGCCATCTAGGGTTGGGTAGCCCCAATGAGCAGTTCTTC.

This chain connects TRBV7-9 to TRBJ1-6; 7 bases map to TRBD1. The CDR3 covers 15 residues. The V and J ends lost 4 bases and 8 bases, in that order; junction bases with no gene match: 8. Per the germline V gene, CDR1 is SEHNR and CDR2 is FQNEAQ (reference sequence). The CDR3 sequence: CASSSPGTDHSPLHF. The CDR3 DNA reads TGTGCCAGCAGCTCTCCGGGGACAGATCATTCACCCCTCCACTTT. Filled out from reference TRBV7-9 and TRBJ1-6, the complete variable domain reads DTGVSQNPRHKITKRGQNVTFRCDPISEHNRLYWYRQTLGQGPEFLTYFQNEAQLEKSRLLSDRFSAERPKGSFSTLEIQRTEQGDSAMYLCASSSPGTDHSPLHFGNGTRLTVT.

The chain joins TRBV10-3 to TRBJ2-1; 10 bases line up with TRBD2. CDR1 and CDR2 from the germline V gene are ENHRY and SYGVKD. With V trimmed by 9 bases and J by 0 bases, 8 bases remained unmatched. The CDR3 contains 16 residues. CDR3 coding DNA: TGTGCCATTCGGTCAGCGGGAGGGTTCTCCTACAATGAGCAGTTCTTC. Translating gives CAIRSAGGFSYNEQFF.

The chain joins TRBV10-2 to TRBJ1-1, with D unresolved. Trimming stripped 3 bases from V and 3 bases from J, with 8 bases between. From germline, CDR1 is WSHSY and CDR2 SAAADI. This CDR3 is 13 amino acids long. The CDR3 bases are TGCGCCAGCAGTGATGACCGGTACACTGAAGCTTTCTTT. Translation: CASSDDRYTEAFF.

The chain has TRBV7-8 and TRBJ1-6; D is unresolved. The CDR3 has 18 residues. The V end lost 3 bases, the J end lost 1 base, and 16 bases lay between the germline ends. Per the germline V gene, CDR1 is SGHVS and CDR2 is FQNEAQ. Here the CDR3 reads CASSLRQVLRSYNSPLHF. The CDR3 DNA is TGTGCCAGCAGCTTGAGGCAGGTCCTCAGGTCCTATAATTCACCCCTCCACTTT.

The chain is built from TRBV5-4 and TRBJ2-7; 11 bases map to TRBD2. The germline CDR1 and CDR2 sequences are SGHNT and YYREEE (reference sequence). Germline trimming cut 3 bases from V and 5 bases from J; bases unmatched to any gene: 4. The CDR3 has 14 residues. CDR3 in DNA: TGTGCCAGCAGCTCTACTAGCGGGAGAAACGAGCAGTACTTC. This codes for CASSSTSGRNEQYF.

The V and J genes are TRBV11-2 and TRBJ1-3; D may be TRBD1 (6 bases). Germline values: CDR1 SGHAT, CDR2 FQNNGV. Trimming left V 0 bases short and J 1 base short, with 13 bases between. This CDR3 is 17 amino acids long. The CDR3 coding sequence is TGTGCCAGCAGCTTAGATGAGAGGGGGAGGTCTGGAAACACCATATATTTT. This codes for CASSLDERGRSGNTIYF.

The genes are TRBV2 and TRBJ1-3; tentative D call: TRBD1 (5 bases). The CDR3 loop spans 15 amino acids. Germline assignment: CDR1 SNHLY and CDR2 FYNNEI. The V end lost 4 bases, the J end lost 0 bases, and 10 bases lay between the germline ends. The CDR3 nucleotides are TGTGCCAGCAGTGTCGAGGGGCTCTCTGGAAACACCATATATTTT. Amino acids: CASSVEGLSGNTIYF.

The rearrangement uses TRBV7-9 and TRBJ1-1; possibly TRBD1 for D (5 bases). CDR3 length equals 15 residues. Trimming cost V 5 bases and J 5 bases, with 18 bases left between them. From germline, CDR1 is SEHNR and CDR2 FQNEAQ (reference sequence). CDR3: CASSPGTPAWTEAFF. CDR3 coding DNA: TGTGCCAGCAGCCCCGGGACCCCGGCGTGGACTGAAGCTTTCTTT.